The 10 T cell receptor beta chains presented below share a single source sample, sequenced in a study of OX40 agonist ivuxolimab in advanced cancers. This table comes from immunoSEQ multiplex PCR, and its TCRdb copy is limited to in-frame clones, with some not included. The sample lists 45,000 to 50,000 clones; around nine tenths were seen once. The sample here was CD4+ or CD8+ T cells sorted from blood, taken in a trial of the OX40 agonist ivuxolimab. The receptors derive from an adult with an advanced solid tumor such as melanoma, head and neck, liver or kidney cancer.

The chain couples TRBV7-3 to TRBJ2-2; D is perhaps TRBD1 (5 bases). Trimming left V 0 bases short and J 0 bases short, with 5 bases between. CDR1 SGHTA and CDR2 FQGTGA come from the germline V gene. This CDR3 has 15 residues. The chain's CDR3 is CASSLTGANTGELFF. For the CDR3, the DNA is TGTGCCAGCAGCTTAACAGGGGCGAACACCGGGGAGCTGTTTTTT.

This clone was observed a single time. CDR3 protein: CASWGGPSEAFF. The CDR3 DNA is TGTGCCAGCTGGGGGGGTCCCAGTGAAGCTTTCTTT. The chain carries TRBV11-2 and TRBJ1-1; D is perhaps TRBD1 (5 bases). V was shortened by 8 bases and J by 7 bases, with 14 bases between the two germline ends. This CDR3 comprises 12 residues. CDR1 is SGHAT, CDR2 FQNNGV, per germline.

The chain combines TRBV19 with TRBJ2-1, with TRBD2 matching over 12 bases. CDR1 and CDR2 from the germline V gene are LNHDA and SQIVND (reference sequence). V shed 0 bases, J shed 7 bases, and the junction held 16 bases outside the gene matches. The CDR3 spans 20 residues. The CDR3 loop reads CASSIDPPSGLAGGRNEQFF. The CDR3 DNA sequence: TGTGCCAGTAGTATAGACCCCCCGAGCGGCCTAGCGGGGGGGCGGAATGAGCAGTTCTTC.

This rearrangement joins TRBV7-9 to TRBJ1-1, with 7 bases lining up with TRBD1. The CDR3 loop spans 13 amino acids. CDR1 is SEHNR, CDR2 FQNEAQ, per germline (reference sequence). Trimming removed 5 bases from V and 5 bases from J; junction bases left unmatched: 5. CDR3 bases: TGTGCCAGCAGCCGACAGGGTGGAACTGAAGCTTTCTTT. Translation: CASSRQGGTEAFF.

The chain couples TRBV20-1 to TRBJ1-2; D call uncertain. CDR1 and CDR2 from the germline V gene are DFQATT and SNEGSKA (reference sequence). The ends were cut back, 3 bases at V and 6 bases at J, with 5 bases in the middle. The CDR3 spans 10 residues. The CDR3 protein is CSARLNGYTF. The CDR3 nucleotides read TGCAGTGCTAGGCTGAATGGCTACACCTTC.

The CDR3 loop is CASSTGQMNTEAFF. As DNA, the CDR3 is TGTGCCAGCAGCACGGGACAGATGAACACTGAAGCTTTCTTT. The rearrangement joins TRBV9 to TRBJ1-1, with TRBD1 matching 7 bases. Germline CDR1 is SGDLS and CDR2 is YYNGEE. CDR3 length equals 14 residues. J lost 0 bases, V lost 4 bases, and 3 bases had no gene match.

This chain connects TRBV2 to TRBJ2-6; TRBD1 matches at 7 bases. The CDR3 has 17 residues. J gave up 0 bases and V 9 bases, and 11 bases lay outside the gene matches. In germline, CDR1 is SNHLY, CDR2 FYNNEI. The CDR3 is CAREIDRVLSGANVLTF. CDR3 sequence (DNA): TGTGCCAGGGAAATAGACAGGGTTCTCTCTGGGGCCAACGTCCTGACTTTC.

With respect to this clone: The junction departs from germline at one end; a sequencing error may be responsible. This chain links TRBV7-7 with TRBJ2-1, with 11 bases lining up with TRBD2. The CDR3 runs 15 residues. The germline V gene has CDR1 SSHAT and CDR2 FNYEAQ (reference sequence). The CDR3 here is CASSTLAGGYNEQFF. The CDR3 region has the DNA TGTGCTAGCAGCACCCTAGCGGGAGGATACAATGAGCAGTTCTTC.

The genes are TRBV29-1 and TRBJ2-3; D not certain. Germline CDR1 reads SQVTM; CDR2 reads ANQGSEA. This CDR3 contains 13 residues. The germline V and J ends were trimmed by 3 bases and 2 bases, with 9 bases remaining between them. CDR3 in amino acids: CSVDWQYTDTQYF. DNA of the CDR3: TGCAGCGTTGACTGGCAGTACACAGATACGCAGTATTTT.

The V and J genes are TRBV6-1 and TRBJ1-3; 10 bases are shared with TRBD1. This CDR3 is 15 amino acids long. The germline V gene encodes CDR1 MNHNS and CDR2 SASEGT. Trimming took 4 bases from V and 4 from J; bases not matched to a gene: 4. CDR3 loop: CASSGQGAQGNTIYF. CDR3 nucleotide sequence: TGTGCCAGCAGTGGACAGGGGGCGCAAGGAAACACCATATATTTT.